Listed here are 5 T cell receptor beta chains from one sample, sequenced in a study of blood T cell repertoires in COVID-19. Clones were sequenced by immunoSEQ multiplex PCR, and TCRdb holds only the in-frame ones, with some missing. Among 230,000 or so clones listed, more than 75% were seen once. The sequenced material came from peripheral blood. Receptor source: a man aged 40-50 years with active or convalescent COVID-19.

Comments on this clone: Because the CDR3 is missing its conserved closing phenylalanine or tryptophan, this is likely a read error. Because the CDR3's place on the DNA is in doubt, the DNA is left out and the CDR3 is given as listed by TCRdb. The rearrangement uses TRBV4-1 and TRBJ1-1. The CDR3 numbers 10 amino acids, ends counted. CDR1 is MGHRA and CDR2 is YSYEKL in the germline V gene. Here the CDR3 reads CASSQEEPAG.

The V gene is TRBV29-1, the J gene TRBJ1-4; 7 positions agree with TRBD1. Germline-derived CDR1 and CDR2 are SQVTM and ANQGSEA. V lost 4 bases, J lost 4 bases, and 3 bases stayed unmatched. There are 13 residues in the CDR3. The CDR3 reads CSVATGLNEKLFF. CDR3 sequence (DNA): TGCAGCGTTGCGACAGGGCTTAATGAAAAACTGTTTTTT. Together with reference TRBV29-1 and TRBJ1-4, the CDR3 gives the full variable domain: SAVISQKPSRDICQRGTSLTIQCQVDSQVTMMFWYRQQPGQSLTLIATANQGSEATYESGFVIDKFPISRPNLTFSTLTVSNMSPEDSSIYLCSVATGLNEKLFFGSGTQLSVL.

Note on this clone: Other DNA sequences in this sample translate to the same CDR3. The chain couples TRBV5-1 to TRBJ1-1; D not resolved. CDR1 and CDR2 (germline): SGHRS, YFSETQ. CDR3 length: 13 amino acids. The V gene lost 4 bases and the J gene lost 3 bases, with 10 bases spanning the gap. The DNA of the CDR3 is TGCGCCAGCAGCCTCAAACTGGACACTGAAGCTTTCTTT. Its protein is CASSLKLDTEAFF.

The V gene is TRBV28, the J gene TRBJ2-1; TRBD1 agrees at 8 bases. Germline V gene sequence: CDR1 MDHEN, CDR2 SYDVKM. Losses at the gene ends were 7 bases for V and 8 bases for J; bases not matched to a gene: 19. This CDR3 comprises 17 residues. The CDR3 coding sequence is TGTGCCAGCACCCAGGGGGCTCTTCTTGGCGCCCTGGATGAGCAGTTCTTC. Translating it yields CASTQGALLGALDEQFF.

V and J are TRBV5-1 and TRBJ1-1; no clear D gene. This CDR3 is built from 17 residues. Germline-derived CDR1 and CDR2 are SGHRS and YFSETQ. Trimming cost V 2 bases and J 3 bases, with 20 bases left between them. The CDR3 DNA reads TGCGCCAGCAGCTTTGCAGGCTGGATAGAAGGTTACACTGAAGCTTTCTTT. Translation: CASSFAGWIEGYTEAFF.